The 10 T cell receptor beta chains reported below all come from one sample, sequenced in a study of T cell changes during pregnancy in multiple sclerosis. Generated by immunoSEQ multiplex PCR, the TCRdb table keeps only in-frame clones and is missing some. The sample shows tens of thousands of clones, 94% of them seen only once. Sequences were derived from CD4+ T cells from peripheral blood mononuclear cells, sampled after pregnancy. All receptors come from a female donor with multiple sclerosis, enrolled in a pregnancy study.

This chain links TRBV28 with TRBJ1-4; 9 nucleotides line up with TRBD1. Unmatched junction bases numbered 10, after V lost 3 bases and J lost 8 bases. Germline lookup yields CDR1 MDHEN and CDR2 SYDVKM. This CDR3 has 16 residues. CDR3 sequence (DNA): TGTGCCAGCAGTTTCGTCCCGGGACAGGGTGCCGAAAAACTGTTTTTT. This codes for CASSFVPGQGAEKLFF.

The rearrangement uses TRBV7-8 and TRBJ2-1; 10 positions match TRBD2. CDR1 and CDR2 from the germline V gene are SGHVS and FQNEAQ. The CDR3 is made up of 15 amino acids. Losses at the gene ends were 5 bases for V and 4 bases for J; bases not matched to a gene: 5. CDR3 coding DNA: TGTGCCAGCAGCCCTCGGGGACTAGCGTACAATGAGCAGTTCTTC. Its translation is CASSPRGLAYNEQFF.

The V and J genes are TRBV6-1 and TRBJ2-3, with TRBD2 identical over 7 bases. Germline lookup yields CDR1 MNHNS and CDR2 SASEGT. V was clipped by 2 bases and J by 0 bases; unmatched bases: 8. This CDR3 has 17 residues. The CDR3 region is CASSEPAGTTSTDTQYF. The CDR3 region has the DNA TGTGCCAGCAGTGAACCGGCCGGGACTACTAGCACAGATACGCAGTATTTT.

CDR3 sequence (DNA): TGTGCCAGCAGGGGACCTAGCGGATCCACAGATACGCAGTATTTT. It translates to CASRGPSGSTDTQYF. This chain uses TRBV28 with TRBJ2-3, with 7 positions matching TRBD2. J gave up 2 bases and V 6 bases, and 8 bases lay outside the gene matches. This CDR3 comprises 15 residues. Germline V gives CDR1 MDHEN, CDR2 SYDVKM. The full variable domain, with the rest looked up from reference TRBV28 and TRBJ2-3, is DVKVTQSSRYLVKRTGEKVFLECVQDMDHENMFWYRQDPGLGLRLIYFSYDVKMKEKGDIPEGYSVSREKKERFSLILESASTNQTSMYLCASRGPSGSTDTQYFGPGTRLTVL.

V and J are TRBV7-8 and TRBJ1-5; the D is unclear. Germline assignment: CDR1 SGHVS and CDR2 FQNEAQ. V shed 0 bases and J shed 0 bases, with 12 bases lying between them. The CDR3 totals 17 residues. DNA of the CDR3: TGTGCCAGCAGCTTAGCTGCGGTTCTGAATAGCAATCAGCCCCAGCATTTT. This gives the protein CASSLAAVLNSNQPQHF.

The chain couples TRBV9 to TRBJ2-3, with TRBD1 as a possible D gene (7 bases). V was trimmed by 0 bases and J by 2 bases, leaving 13 bases between them. This CDR3 region has 16 residues. In germline, CDR1 is SGDLS, CDR2 YYNGEE. The chain's CDR3 is CASSVGSGGITDTQYF. DNA for the CDR3: TGTGCCAGCAGCGTAGGGTCAGGGGGGATCACAGATACGCAGTATTTT.

The gene calls are TRBV10-3 and TRBJ2-2, with 13 positions matching TRBD2. V gave up 6 bases and J gave up 2 bases; unmatched junction bases: 9. CDR1 and CDR2 from the germline V gene are ENHRY and SYGVKD. The CDR3 has 18 residues. CDR3 loop: CAISLKLAGGPNTGELFF. For the CDR3, the DNA is TGTGCCATCAGCCTAAAACTAGCGGGAGGGCCTAACACCGGGGAGCTGTTTTTT.

The chain uses TRBV19 and TRBJ2-3, with TRBD1 matching 10 bases. Trimming at V came to 4 bases and at J to 3 bases, leaving 7 bases not matched to a gene. The CDR3 runs to 16 residues. Germline CDR1 reads LNHDA; CDR2 reads SQIVND (reference sequence). The CDR3 sequence is CASSKGGGQGTDTQYF. DNA for the CDR3: TGTGCCAGTAGTAAAGGCGGGGGACAGGGGACAGATACGCAGTATTTT.

The chain is built from TRBV28 and TRBJ2-3; 8 nucleotides agree with TRBD2. V lost 4 bases, J lost 1 base, and 7 bases stayed unmatched. Germline V gives CDR1 MDHEN, CDR2 SYDVKM. CDR3 length: 16 amino acids. The CDR3 bases are TGTGCCAGCAGTTCATCCGGGACTAGAGGCACAGATACGCAGTATTTT. Its protein is CASSSSGTRGTDTQYF.

The V gene is TRBV5-6, the J gene TRBJ2-7; D is perhaps TRBD1 (6 bases). In germline, CDR1 is SGHDT, CDR2 YYEEEE. Trimming took off 5 bases at V and 2 bases at J, with 11 bases between the two ends. The CDR3 extends over 13 amino acids. The chain's CDR3 is CASSPGQPYEQYF. In DNA, the CDR3 is TGTGCCAGCAGTCCTGGACAGCCCTACGAGCAGTACTTC.